Shown below are 9 T cell receptor beta chains from a single sample sequenced in a study of tumor-infiltrating lymphocytes in primary liver carcinoma. Unsorted bulk tissue (about 18-30 mg) underwent RNA and DNA co-extraction. The researchers produced TCR beta cDNA from around 500 ng total RNA with a constant-region primer. Investigators got TCR beta libraries out of three nested multiplex PCR rounds, done with slightly modified ARM-PCR. Researchers ran the first two PCR rounds for around 10 cycles each with TRBV1-TRBV30 forward primers and a C-beta reverse primer. TCRdb processed the multiplex PCR reads anew with MiXCR; each CDR3 protein has one entry. The sample lists approximately 23,000 distinct CDR3 sequences, 80% seen once, with roughly a third in the top ten. Sequencing used liver tumor tissue from sampling region 2. Noted subset: tumor region T2, inferior pole. The receptor set was obtained from a woman aged 30 to 39 with primary liver carcinoma and hepatitis B virus infection.

Regarding this clonotype: One end of the junction is discordant with germline, which a read error may explain. This chain joins TRBV4-2 and TRBJ2-6, with D perhaps matching TRBD1 (5 bases). The germline V gene encodes CDR1 LGHNA and CDR2 YNFKEQ. CDR3 length: 16 residues. CDR3 protein: CASNQDRIAGANVPIF. The DNA for the CDR3 is TGTGCCAGCAACCAAGATAGAATCGCTGGGGCCAACGTCCCGATCTTC.

In the case of this clonotype: Because the CDR3 is missing its conserved closing phenylalanine or tryptophan, this is likely a read error. Because the CDR3's place on the DNA is in doubt, the DNA is left out and the CDR3 is given as listed by TCRdb. The gene calls are TRBV11-2 and TRBJ1-2. CDR1 SGHAT and CDR2 FQNNGV come from the germline V gene. The CDR3 comprises 15 residues, both ends counted. CDR3 sequence: CASSLNGMAGRGYAL.

Comments on this clonotype: At one boundary the junction diverges from the germline segment, which might be a read error. The rearrangement joins TRBV28 to TRBJ2-5, with a weak D call TRBD1 (6 bases). The germline V gene has CDR1 MDHEN and CDR2 SYDVKM. The CDR3 totals 13 residues. CDR3 sequence: CTSSFQGQETQYF. The CDR3 DNA is TGTACCAGCAGCTTCCAGGGGCAAGAGACCCAGTACTTC. Full variable domain (rest looked up from reference TRBV28 and TRBJ2-5): DVKVTQSSRYLVKRTGEKVFLECVQDMDHENMFWYRQDPGLGLRLIYFSYDVKMKEKGDIPEGYSVSREKKERFSLILESASTNQTSMYLCTSSFQGQETQYFGPGTRLLVL.

V is TRBV5-4 and J is TRBJ2-3, with D perhaps given as TRBD1 or TRBD2 (6 bases each). Per the germline V gene, CDR1 is SGHNT and CDR2 is YYREEE (reference sequence). The CDR3 is 15 residues long. Trimming cost V 6 bases and J 6 bases, with 20 bases left between them. CDR3 bases: TGTGCCAGCATCCCACCCGGGACGGGGGCGGATACGCAGTATTTT. The encoded protein is CASIPPGTGADTQYF.

Note on this clonotype: One end of the junction varies from germline; a read error may be responsible. The rearrangement links TRBV6-6 to TRBJ1-1, with TRBD1 matching over 11 bases. The germline gives CDR1 MNHNY, CDR2 SVGAGI (reference sequence). CDR3 length: 15 amino acids. CDR3: CASSYAGQGGTDAFF. CDR3 nucleotide sequence: TGTGCCAGCAGTTATGCGGGACAGGGGGGCACTGATGCTTTCTTT.

To note about this clonotype: Without the conserved terminal phenylalanine or tryptophan, this CDR3 likely stems from a read error. The chain uses TRBV6-1 and TRBJ2-5, with D tentatively TRBD2 (5 bases). The CDR3 length is 14 residues. Germline V CDR1 and CDR2: MNHNS, SASEGT. V was cut by 10 bases and J by 5 bases, with 20 bases left in between. The CDR3 reads CAIRVGLDRETQYL. The DNA of the CDR3 is TGTGCCATACGGGTCGGACTGGATAGGGAGACCCAGTACTTA.

In the case of this clonotype: A junction boundary mismatches the germline segment, possibly from a read error. The chain uses TRBV6-5 and TRBJ2-7; possibly TRBD1 for D (6 bases). The CDR3 has 15 residues. The V gene's germline CDR1 is MNHEY and CDR2 SVGAGI. The CDR3 DNA follows: TGTGCCAACAGTTACGAGGACAGCAGCACGTACGAGCAGTACTTC. Residues: CANSYEDSSTYEQYF.

This clonotype was seen many times. This rearrangement joins TRBV13 to TRBJ2-1; D gene unclear. The CDR3 spans 11 residues. Trimming shortened V by 2 bases and J by 7 bases, and 3 bases separated the two germline ends. Germline V gene lookup returns CDR1 PRHDT and CDR2 FYEKMQ (reference sequence). CDR3 loop: CASSLINEQFF. CDR3 nucleotides: TGTGCCAGCAGCTTAATAAATGAGCAGTTCTTC.

This clonotype showed up many times. Germline is not matched at one junction end, which may reflect a read error. The rearrangement joins TRBV29-1 to TRBJ2-5; TRBD1 is a possible D gene (5 bases). CDR3 length equals 14 residues. In germline, CDR1 is SQVTM, CDR2 ANQGSEA. The DNA for the CDR3 is TGCAACGTTGGTACTACAGGTTTCCAAGAGACCCTGTACTTC. It specifies CNVGTTGFQETLYF.